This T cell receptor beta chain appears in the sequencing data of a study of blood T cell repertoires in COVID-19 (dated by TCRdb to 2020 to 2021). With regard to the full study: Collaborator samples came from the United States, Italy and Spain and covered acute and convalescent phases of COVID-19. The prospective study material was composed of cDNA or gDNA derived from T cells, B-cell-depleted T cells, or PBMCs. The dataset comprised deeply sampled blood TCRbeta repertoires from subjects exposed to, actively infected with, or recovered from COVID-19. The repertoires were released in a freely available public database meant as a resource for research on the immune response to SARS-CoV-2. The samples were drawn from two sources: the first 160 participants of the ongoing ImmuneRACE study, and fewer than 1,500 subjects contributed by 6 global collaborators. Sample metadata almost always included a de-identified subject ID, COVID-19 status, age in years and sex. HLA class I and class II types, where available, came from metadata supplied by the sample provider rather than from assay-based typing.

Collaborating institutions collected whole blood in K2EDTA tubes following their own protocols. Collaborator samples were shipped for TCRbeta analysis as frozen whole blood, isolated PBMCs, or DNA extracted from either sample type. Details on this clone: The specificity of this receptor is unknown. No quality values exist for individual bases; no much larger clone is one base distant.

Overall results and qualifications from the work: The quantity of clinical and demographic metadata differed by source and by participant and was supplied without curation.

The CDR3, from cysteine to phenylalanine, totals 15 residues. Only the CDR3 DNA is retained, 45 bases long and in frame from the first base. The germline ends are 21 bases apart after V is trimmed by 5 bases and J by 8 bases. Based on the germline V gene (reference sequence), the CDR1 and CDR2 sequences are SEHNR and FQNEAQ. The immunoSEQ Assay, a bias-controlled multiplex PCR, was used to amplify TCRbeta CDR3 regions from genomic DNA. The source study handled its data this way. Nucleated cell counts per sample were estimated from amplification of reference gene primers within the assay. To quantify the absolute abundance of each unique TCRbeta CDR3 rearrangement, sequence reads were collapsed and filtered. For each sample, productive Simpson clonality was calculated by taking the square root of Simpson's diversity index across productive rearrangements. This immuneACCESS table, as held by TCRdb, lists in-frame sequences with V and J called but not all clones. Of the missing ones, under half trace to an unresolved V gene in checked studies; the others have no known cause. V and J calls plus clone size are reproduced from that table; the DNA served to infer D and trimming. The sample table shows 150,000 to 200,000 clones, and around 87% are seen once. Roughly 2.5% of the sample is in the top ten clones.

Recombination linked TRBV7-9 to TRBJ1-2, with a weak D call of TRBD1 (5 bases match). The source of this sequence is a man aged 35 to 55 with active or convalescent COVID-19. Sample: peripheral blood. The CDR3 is CASSVSGTLFGGYTF. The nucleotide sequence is TGTGCCAGCAGCGTATCCGGGACTCTGTTCGGGGGCTACACCTTC. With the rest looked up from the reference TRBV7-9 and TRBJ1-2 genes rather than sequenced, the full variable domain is DTGVSQNPRHKITKRGQNVTFRCDPISEHNRLYWYRQTLGQGPEFLTYFQNEAQLEKSRLLSDRFSAERPKGSFSTLEIQRTEQGDSAMYLCASSVSGTLFGGYTFGSGTRLTVV.